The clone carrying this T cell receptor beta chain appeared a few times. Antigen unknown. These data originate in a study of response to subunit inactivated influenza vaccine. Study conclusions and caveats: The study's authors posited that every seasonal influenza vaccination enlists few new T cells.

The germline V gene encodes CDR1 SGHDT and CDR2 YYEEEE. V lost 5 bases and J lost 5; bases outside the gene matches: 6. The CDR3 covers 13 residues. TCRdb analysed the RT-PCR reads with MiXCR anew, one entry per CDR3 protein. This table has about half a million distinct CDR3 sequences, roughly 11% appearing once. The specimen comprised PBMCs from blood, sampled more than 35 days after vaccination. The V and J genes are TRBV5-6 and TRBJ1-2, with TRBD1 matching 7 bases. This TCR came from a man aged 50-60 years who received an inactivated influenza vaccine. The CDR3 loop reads CASSSAGGYGYTF. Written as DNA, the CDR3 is TGTGCCAGCAGTTCCGCAGGGGGTTATGGCTACACCTTC.